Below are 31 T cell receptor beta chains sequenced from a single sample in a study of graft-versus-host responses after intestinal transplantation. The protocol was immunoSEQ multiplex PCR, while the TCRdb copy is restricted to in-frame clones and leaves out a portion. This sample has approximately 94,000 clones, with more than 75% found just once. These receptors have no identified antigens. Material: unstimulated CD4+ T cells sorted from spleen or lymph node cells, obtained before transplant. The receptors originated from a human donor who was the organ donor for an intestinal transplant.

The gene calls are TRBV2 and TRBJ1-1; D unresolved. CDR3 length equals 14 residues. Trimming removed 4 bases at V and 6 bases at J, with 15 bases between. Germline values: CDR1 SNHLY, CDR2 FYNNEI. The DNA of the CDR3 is TGTGCCAGCAGTGGGGCACCCTCCAGCGCTGAAGCTTTCTTT. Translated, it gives CASSGAPSSAEAFF.

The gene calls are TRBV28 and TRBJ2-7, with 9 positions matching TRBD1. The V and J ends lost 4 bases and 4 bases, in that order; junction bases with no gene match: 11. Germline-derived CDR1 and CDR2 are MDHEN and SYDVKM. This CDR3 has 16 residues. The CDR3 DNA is TGTGCCAGCAGTTCACCTTCGGGGACAGGGCTTTACGAGCAGTACTTC. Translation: CASSSPSGTGLYEQYF.

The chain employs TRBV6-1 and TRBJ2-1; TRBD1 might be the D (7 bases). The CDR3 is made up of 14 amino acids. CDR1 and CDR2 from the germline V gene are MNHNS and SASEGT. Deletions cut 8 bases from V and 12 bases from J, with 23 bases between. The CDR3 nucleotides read TGTGCCAGCCAGTCCGGGCTGGCAGGGGGGAGGCAGTTCTTC. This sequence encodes CASQSGLAGGRQFF.

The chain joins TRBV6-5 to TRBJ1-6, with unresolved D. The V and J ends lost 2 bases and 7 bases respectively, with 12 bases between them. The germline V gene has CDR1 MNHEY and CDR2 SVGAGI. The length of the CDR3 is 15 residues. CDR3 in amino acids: CASSYDPGWNSPLHF. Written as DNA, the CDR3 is TGTGCCAGCAGTTACGACCCGGGATGGAATTCACCCCTCCACTTT.

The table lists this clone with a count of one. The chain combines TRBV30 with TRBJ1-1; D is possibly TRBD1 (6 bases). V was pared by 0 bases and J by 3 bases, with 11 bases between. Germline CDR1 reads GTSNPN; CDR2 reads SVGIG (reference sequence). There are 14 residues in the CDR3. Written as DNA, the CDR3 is TGTGCCTGGAGTGTCGGCAGGGGCTACACTGAAGCTTTCTTT. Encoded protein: CAWSVGRGYTEAFF.

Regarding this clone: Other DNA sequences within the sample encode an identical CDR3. This chain's CDR3 is CASIDNYSNQPQHF. The CDR3 region has the DNA TGTGCCAGCATCGACAATTATAGCAATCAGCCCCAGCATTTT. This chain joins TRBV6-1 and TRBJ1-5; D uncertain. Between the trimmed V and J ends, which lost 7 bases and 0 bases, there was a span of 10 bases. The CDR3 contains 14 residues. The V gene's germline CDR1 is MNHNS and CDR2 SASEGT.

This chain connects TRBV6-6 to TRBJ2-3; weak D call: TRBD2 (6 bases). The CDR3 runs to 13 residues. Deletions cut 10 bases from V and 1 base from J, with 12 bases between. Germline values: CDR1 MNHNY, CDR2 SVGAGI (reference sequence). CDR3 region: CANQAGRTDTQYF. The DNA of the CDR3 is TGTGCCAACCAGGCGGGGCGCACAGATACGCAGTATTTT.

The CDR3 sequence is CAWRGFFPGVVSNSPLHF. The CDR3 DNA sequence: TGTGCCTGGAGAGGTTTTTTCCCAGGGGTGGTTTCTAATTCACCCCTCCACTTT. The rearrangement joins TRBV30 to TRBJ1-6; D is perhaps TRBD1 (6 bases). The V end lost 3 bases, the J end lost 6 bases, and 24 bases lay between the germline ends. This CDR3 has 18 residues. Looked up from germline, CDR1 is GTSNPN and CDR2 is SVGIG (reference sequence).

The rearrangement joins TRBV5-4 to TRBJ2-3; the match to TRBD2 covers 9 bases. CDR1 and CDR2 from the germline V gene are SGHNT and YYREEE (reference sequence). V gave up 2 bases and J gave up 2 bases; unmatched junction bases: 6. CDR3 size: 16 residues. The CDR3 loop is CASSFRLAGNTDTQYF. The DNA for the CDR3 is TGTGCCAGCAGCTTCCGGCTAGCGGGGAACACAGATACGCAGTATTTT.

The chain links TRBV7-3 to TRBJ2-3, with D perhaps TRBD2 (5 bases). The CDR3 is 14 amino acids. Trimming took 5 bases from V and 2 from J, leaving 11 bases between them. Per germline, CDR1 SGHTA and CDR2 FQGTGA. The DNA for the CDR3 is TGTGCCAGCAGCCCCGGACTTTCCACAGATACGCAGTATTTT. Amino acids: CASSPGLSTDTQYF.

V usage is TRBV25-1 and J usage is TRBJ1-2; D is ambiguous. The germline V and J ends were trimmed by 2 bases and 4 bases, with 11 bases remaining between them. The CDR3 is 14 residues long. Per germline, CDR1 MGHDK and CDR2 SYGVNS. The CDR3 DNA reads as TGTGCCAGCAGTGAACCCCTATTTAGCTATGGCTACACCTTC. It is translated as CASSEPLFSYGYTF.

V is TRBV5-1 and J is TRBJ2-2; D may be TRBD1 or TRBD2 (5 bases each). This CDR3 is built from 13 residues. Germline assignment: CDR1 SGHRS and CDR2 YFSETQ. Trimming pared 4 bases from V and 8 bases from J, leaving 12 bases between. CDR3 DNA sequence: TGCGCCAGCAGCATCGGGGCTCATGGGGAGCTGTTTTTT. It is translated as CASSIGAHGELFF.

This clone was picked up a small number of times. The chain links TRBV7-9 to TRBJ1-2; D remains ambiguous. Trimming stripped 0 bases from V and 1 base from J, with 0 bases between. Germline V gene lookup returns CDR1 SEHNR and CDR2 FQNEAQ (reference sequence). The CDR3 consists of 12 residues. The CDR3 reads CASSLANYGYTF. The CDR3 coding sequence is TGTGCCAGCAGCTTAGCTAACTATGGCTACACCTTC.

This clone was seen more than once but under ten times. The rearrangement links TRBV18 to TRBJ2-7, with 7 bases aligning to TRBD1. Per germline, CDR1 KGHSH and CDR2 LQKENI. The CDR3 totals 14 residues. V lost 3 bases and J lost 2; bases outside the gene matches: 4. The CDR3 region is CASSPQGTAYEQYF. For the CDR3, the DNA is TGTGCCAGCTCACCCCAAGGGACAGCCTACGAGCAGTACTTC. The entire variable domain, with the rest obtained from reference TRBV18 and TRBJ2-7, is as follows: NAGVMQNPRHLVRRRGQEARLRCSPMKGHSHVYWYRQLPEEGLKFMVYLQKENIIDESGMPKERFSAEFPKEGPSILRIQQVVRGDSAAYFCASSPQGTAYEQYFGPGTRLTVT.

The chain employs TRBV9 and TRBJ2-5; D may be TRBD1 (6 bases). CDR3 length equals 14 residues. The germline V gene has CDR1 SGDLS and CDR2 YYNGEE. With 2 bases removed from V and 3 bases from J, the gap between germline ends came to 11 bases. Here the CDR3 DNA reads TGTGCCAGCAGCGTGTCAGGGGTTAAAGAGACCCAGTACTTC. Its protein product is CASSVSGVKETQYF.

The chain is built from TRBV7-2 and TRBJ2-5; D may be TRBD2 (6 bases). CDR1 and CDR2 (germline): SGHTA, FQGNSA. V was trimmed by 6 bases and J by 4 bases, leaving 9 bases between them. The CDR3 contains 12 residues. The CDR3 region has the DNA TGTGCCAGCAGGCGGGGTACAGAGACCCAGTACTTC. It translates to CASRRGTETQYF.

CDR3 region: CASSSQGNIQYF. DNA of the CDR3: TGTGCCAGCAGCTCACAGGGAAACATTCAGTACTTC. The rearrangement uses TRBV25-1 and TRBJ2-4; D is possibly TRBD1 (6 bases). Germline CDR1 is MGHDK and CDR2 is SYGVNS. The CDR3 is made up of 12 amino acids. V was shortened by 6 bases and J by 6 bases, with 9 bases between the two germline ends.

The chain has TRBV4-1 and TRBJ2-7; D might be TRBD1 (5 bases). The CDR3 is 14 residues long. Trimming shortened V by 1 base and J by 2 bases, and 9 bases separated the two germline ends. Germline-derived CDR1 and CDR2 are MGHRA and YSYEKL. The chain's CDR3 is CASSQGIGAYEQYF. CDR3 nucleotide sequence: TGCGCCAGCAGCCAAGGTATAGGGGCCTACGAGCAGTACTTC.

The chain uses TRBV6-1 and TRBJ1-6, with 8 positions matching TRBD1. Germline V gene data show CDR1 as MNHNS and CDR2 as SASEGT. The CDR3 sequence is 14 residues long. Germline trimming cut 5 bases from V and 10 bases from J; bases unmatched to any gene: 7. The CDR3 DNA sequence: TGTGCCAGCAGTTTAACAGGGGGAGTGTCACCCCTCCACTTT. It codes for CASSLTGGVSPLHF.

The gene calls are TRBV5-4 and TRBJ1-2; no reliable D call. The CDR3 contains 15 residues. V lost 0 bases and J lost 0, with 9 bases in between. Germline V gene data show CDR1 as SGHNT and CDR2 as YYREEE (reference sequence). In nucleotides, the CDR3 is TGTGCCAGCAGCTTGGAAGTCTCAGCTAACTATGGCTACACCTTC. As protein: CASSLEVSANYGYTF.

CDR3 residues: CASTYSSYNSPLHF. The CDR3 nucleotides are TGTGCCAGTACATATAGCTCCTATAATTCACCCCTCCACTTT. V and J are TRBV19 and TRBJ1-6; no reliable D call. This CDR3 is 14 amino acids long. CDR1 is LNHDA and CDR2 is SQIVND in the germline V gene (reference sequence). The V and J ends lost 7 bases and 0 bases respectively, with 7 bases between them.

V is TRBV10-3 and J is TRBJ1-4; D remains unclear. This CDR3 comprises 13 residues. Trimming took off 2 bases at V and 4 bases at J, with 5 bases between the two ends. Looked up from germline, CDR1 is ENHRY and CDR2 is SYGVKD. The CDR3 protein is CAISETVNEKLFF. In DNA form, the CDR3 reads TGTGCCATCAGTGAGACAGTTAATGAAAAACTGTTTTTT.

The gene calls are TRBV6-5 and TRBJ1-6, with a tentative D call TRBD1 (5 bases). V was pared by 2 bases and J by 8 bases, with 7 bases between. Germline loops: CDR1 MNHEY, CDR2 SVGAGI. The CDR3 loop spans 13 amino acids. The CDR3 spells CASSYDSYSPLHF. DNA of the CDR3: TGTGCCAGCAGTTACGACAGCTATTCACCCCTCCACTTT.

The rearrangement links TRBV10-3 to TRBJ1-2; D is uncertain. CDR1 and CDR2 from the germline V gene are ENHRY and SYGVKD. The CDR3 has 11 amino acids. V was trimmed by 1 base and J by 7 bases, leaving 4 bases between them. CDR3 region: CAISEWGGYTF. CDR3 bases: TGTGCCATCAGTGAGTGGGGTGGCTACACCTTC.

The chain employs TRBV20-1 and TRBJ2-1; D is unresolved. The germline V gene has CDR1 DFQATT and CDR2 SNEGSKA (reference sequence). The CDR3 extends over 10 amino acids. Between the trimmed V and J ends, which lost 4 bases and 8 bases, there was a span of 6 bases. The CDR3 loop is CSAKMDEQFF. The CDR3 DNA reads TGCAGTGCTAAGATGGATGAGCAGTTCTTC.

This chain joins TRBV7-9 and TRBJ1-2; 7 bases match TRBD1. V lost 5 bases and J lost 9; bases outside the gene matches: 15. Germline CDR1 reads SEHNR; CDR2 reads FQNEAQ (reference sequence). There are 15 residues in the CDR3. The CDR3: CASSPVSTGSRSYTF. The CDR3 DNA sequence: TGTGCCAGCAGCCCAGTCTCGACAGGGAGTAGAAGCTACACCTTC.

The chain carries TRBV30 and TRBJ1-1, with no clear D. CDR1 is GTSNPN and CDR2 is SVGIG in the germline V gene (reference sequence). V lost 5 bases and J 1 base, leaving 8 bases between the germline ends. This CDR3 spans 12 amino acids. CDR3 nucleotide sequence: TGTGCCTGGGAATTGGAGAACACTGAAGCTTTCTTT. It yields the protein CAWELENTEAFF.

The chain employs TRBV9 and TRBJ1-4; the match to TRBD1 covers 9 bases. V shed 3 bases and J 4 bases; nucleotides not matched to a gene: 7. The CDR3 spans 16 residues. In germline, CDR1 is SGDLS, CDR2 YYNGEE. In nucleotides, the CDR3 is TGTGCCAGCAGCGGCACAGGGGGCGGGGGTAATGAAAAACTGTTTTTT. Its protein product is CASSGTGGGGNEKLFF.

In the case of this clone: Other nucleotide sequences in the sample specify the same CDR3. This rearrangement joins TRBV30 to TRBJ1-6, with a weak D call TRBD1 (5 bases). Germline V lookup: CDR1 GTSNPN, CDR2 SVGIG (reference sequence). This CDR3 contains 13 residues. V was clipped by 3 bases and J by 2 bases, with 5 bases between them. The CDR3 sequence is CAWRGPYNSPLHF. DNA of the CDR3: TGTGCCTGGAGGGGGCCCTATAATTCACCCCTCCACTTT.

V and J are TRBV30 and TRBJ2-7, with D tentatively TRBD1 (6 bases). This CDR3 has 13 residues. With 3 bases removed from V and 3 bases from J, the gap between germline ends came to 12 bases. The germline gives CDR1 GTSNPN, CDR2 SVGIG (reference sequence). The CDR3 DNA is TGTGCCTGGAGCGGACAGCTGGGCTACGAGCAGTACTTC. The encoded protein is CAWSGQLGYEQYF.

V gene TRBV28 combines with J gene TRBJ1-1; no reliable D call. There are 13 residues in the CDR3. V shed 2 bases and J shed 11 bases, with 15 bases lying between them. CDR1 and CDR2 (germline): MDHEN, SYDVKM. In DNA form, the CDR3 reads TGTGCCAGCAGTTTACTTGGCTCCACGCTTGCTTTCTTT. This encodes CASSLLGSTLAFF.